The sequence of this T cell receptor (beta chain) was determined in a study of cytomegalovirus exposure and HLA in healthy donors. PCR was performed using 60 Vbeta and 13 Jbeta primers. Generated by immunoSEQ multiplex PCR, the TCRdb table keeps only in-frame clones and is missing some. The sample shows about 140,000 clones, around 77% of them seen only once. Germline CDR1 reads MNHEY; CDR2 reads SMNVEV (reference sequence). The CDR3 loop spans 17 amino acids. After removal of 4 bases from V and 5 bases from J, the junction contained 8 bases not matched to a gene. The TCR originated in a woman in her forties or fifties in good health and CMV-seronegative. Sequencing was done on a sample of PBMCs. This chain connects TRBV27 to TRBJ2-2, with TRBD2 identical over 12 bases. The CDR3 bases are TGTGCCAGCAGTTCAAACCTAGCGGGGGGGCGAACCGGGGAGCTGTTTTTT. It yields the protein CASSSNLAGGRTGELFF.